This section outlines one TCR beta chain sequence together with its context. This specimen comes from a study of blood T cell repertoires in COVID-19. TCRdb's copy holds only in-frame clones and misses some; the assay was immunoSEQ multiplex PCR. The sample records over 65,000 clones, 70% to 90% being singletons. The ends lost 6 bases at V and 7 bases at J; junction bases unmatched: 6. CDR1 is LGHDT, CDR2 YNNKEL, per germline (reference sequence). There are 15 residues in the CDR3. The rearrangement uses TRBV3-1 (or the pseudogene TRBV3-2) and TRBJ2-1; 13 positions agree with TRBD2. The specimen was peripheral blood. The sequence was obtained from a man aged 30 to 39 with acute or convalescent COVID-19. DNA for the CDR3: TGTGCCAGCAGTCTCACGGGACTAGCGGGGAATGAGCAGTTCTTC. It is translated as CASSLTGLAGNEQFF.